Below are 9 T cell receptor beta chains sequenced from a single sample in a study of shared T cell receptors in the human thymus. Assay: immunoSEQ multiplex PCR; the TCRdb copy retains only in-frame clones and omits some. Here the sample spans 700,000 to 750,000 clones, approximately 85% being singletons. The data were also submitted as part of a second study, on human thymus T cells.

Material for sequencing was thymocytes. Source of these receptors: a girl less than two years old with a congenital heart defect.

The chain carries TRBV7-8 and TRBJ1-6; TRBD1 might be the D (5 bases). The CDR3 totals 18 residues. Germline lookup yields CDR1 SGHVS and CDR2 FQNEAQ. V dropped 5 bases and J dropped 6 bases, with 23 bases sitting between them. CDR3 in amino acids: CASSPSLHRLRLNSPLHF. In DNA, the CDR3 is TGTGCCAGCAGCCCCAGCCTGCACAGGCTCCGTCTTAATTCACCCCTCCACTTT.

V usage is TRBV4-3 and J usage is TRBJ1-2, with D tentatively TRBD1 (5 bases). CDR3 size: 15 residues. CDR1 is LGHNA and CDR2 is YSLEER in the germline V gene. Trimming took off 0 bases at V and 0 bases at J, with 8 bases between the two ends. CDR3 sequence reads: CASSQDTGSNYGYTF. The CDR3, as DNA: TGCGCCAGCAGCCAAGATACAGGTTCTAACTATGGCTACACCTTC.

J is TRBJ2-3 and V is TRBV11-2, with D possibly being TRBD2 (5 bases). Germline V CDR1 and CDR2: SGHAT, FQNNGV. Trimming took off 5 bases at V and 4 bases at J, with 22 bases between the two ends. The CDR3 contains 17 residues. CDR3 sequence: CASSPRQNLTDSDTQYF. In nucleotides, the CDR3 is TGTGCCAGCAGCCCCCGGCAGAACTTGACGGACTCAGATACGCAGTATTTT.

The J gene is TRBJ1-2, the V gene TRBV28; 12 positions match TRBD1. The trim removed 8 bases at V and 5 bases at J, leaving 15 bases unmatched. This CDR3 comprises 17 residues. Per the germline V gene, CDR1 is MDHEN and CDR2 is SYDVKM. The CDR3 DNA reads TGTGCCAGCTCGACGTATTATCGGGACAGGGGGCCATATGGCTACACCTTC. Its protein is CASSTYYRDRGPYGYTF.

This chain uses TRBV9 with TRBJ1-5, with 10 nucleotides matching TRBD1. Germline CDR1 SGDLS, CDR2 YYNGEE. The CDR3 is 16 residues long. J was trimmed by 7 bases and V by 0 bases; bases with no gene match: 7. CDR3: CASSVGGTGDYQPQHF. In DNA form, the CDR3 reads TGTGCCAGCAGCGTAGGAGGGACAGGGGATTACCAGCCCCAGCATTTT.

V usage is TRBV28 and J usage is TRBJ2-1; D unclear. The CDR3 loop spans 17 amino acids. V was shortened by 2 bases and J by 2 bases, with 16 bases between the two germline ends. Germline CDR1 reads MDHEN; CDR2 reads SYDVKM. The CDR3 DNA sequence: TGTGCCAGCAGTTTAAATCGGCAGGTCCATCCCTACAATGAGCAGTTCTTC. It yields the protein CASSLNRQVHPYNEQFF.

The chain has TRBV19 and TRBJ2-1; the match to TRBD1 covers 7 bases. Per the germline V gene, CDR1 is LNHDA and CDR2 is SQIVND (reference sequence). The CDR3 contains 18 residues. Trimming took 2 bases from V and 8 from J; bases not matched to a gene: 18. DNA for the CDR3: TGTGCCAGTAGTATACCCCTCGACAGGGTAGGAACCCGGGATGAGCAGTTCTTC. It encodes CASSIPLDRVGTRDEQFF.

The chain recombines TRBV27 with TRBJ2-5, with 7 bases that match TRBD1. Germline V gene lookup returns CDR1 MNHEY and CDR2 SMNVEV (reference sequence). This CDR3 has 14 amino acids. Germline trimming cut 5 bases from V and 2 bases from J; bases unmatched to any gene: 5. This CDR3 reads CASSKGGQQETQYF. Here the CDR3 DNA reads TGTGCCAGCAGTAAAGGGGGACAGCAAGAGACCCAGTACTTC.

The genes are TRBV2 and TRBJ2-3, with D possibly matching TRBD1 (5 bases). This CDR3 comprises 16 residues. V dropped 4 bases and J dropped 2 bases, with 16 bases sitting between them. CDR1 and CDR2 from the germline V gene are SNHLY and FYNNEI. The CDR3 loop reads CASSGRQPPPTDTQYF. In DNA, the CDR3 is TGTGCCAGCAGTGGGCGACAGCCGCCCCCCACAGATACGCAGTATTTT.